This paragraph covers one TCR beta chain sequence. Its antigen is not known. The sample is drawn from a study of T cell repertoires in cytomegalovirus infection. Whole-study results and caveats: Pooled public TCR beta family frequency picked out CMV carriers with the relevant HLA. Dominating the ex vivo response were HLA-C-restricted CMV-specific TCR beta clonotypes.

TCRdb reprocessed the reads via MiXCR and lists one record per CDR3 protein. The sample includes some 940,000 distinct CDR3 sequences, about a third of them seen just once. Trimming removed 5 bases from V and 0 bases from J, with 15 bases in between. Germline-derived CDR1 and CDR2 are SGHDT and YYEEEE. This CDR3 spans 16 amino acids. Specimen: cultured CD8+ T cells from PBMCs, collected from culture after CMV antigen stimulation. The gene calls are TRBV5-6 and TRBJ1-5; no reliable D call. This sequence was found in a human donor in good health (CMV status not recorded). Some clones in this sample may be carry-over from other donors' samples. CDR3 amino acids: CASSRLSDHSNQPQHF. The CDR3 DNA reads as TGTGCCAGCAGTCGTCTTTCGGATCATAGCAATCAGCCCCAGCATTTT. The full variable domain, in which reference TRBV5-6 and TRBJ1-5 provide the parts outside the CDR3, is DAGVTQSPTHLIKTRGQQVTLRCSPKSGHDTVSWYQQALGQGPQFIFQYYEEEERQRGNFPDRFSGHQFPNYSSELNVNALLLGDSALYLCASSRLSDHSNQPQHFGDGTRLSIL.